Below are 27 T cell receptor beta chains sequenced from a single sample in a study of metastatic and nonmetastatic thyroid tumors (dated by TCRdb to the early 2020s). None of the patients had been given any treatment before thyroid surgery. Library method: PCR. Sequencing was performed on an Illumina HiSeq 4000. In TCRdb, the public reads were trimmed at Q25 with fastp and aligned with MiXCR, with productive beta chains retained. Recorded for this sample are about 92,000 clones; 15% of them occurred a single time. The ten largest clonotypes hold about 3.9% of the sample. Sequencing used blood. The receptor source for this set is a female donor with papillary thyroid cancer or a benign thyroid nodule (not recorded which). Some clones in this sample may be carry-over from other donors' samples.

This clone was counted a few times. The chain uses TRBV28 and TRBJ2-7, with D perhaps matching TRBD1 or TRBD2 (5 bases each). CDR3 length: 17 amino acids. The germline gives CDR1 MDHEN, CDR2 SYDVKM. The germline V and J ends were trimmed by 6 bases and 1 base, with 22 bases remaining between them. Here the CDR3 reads CASRVPSGTQKSYEQYF. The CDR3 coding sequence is TGTGCCAGCAGAGTCCCGTCCGGGACGCAGAAGTCCTACGAGCAGTACTTC.

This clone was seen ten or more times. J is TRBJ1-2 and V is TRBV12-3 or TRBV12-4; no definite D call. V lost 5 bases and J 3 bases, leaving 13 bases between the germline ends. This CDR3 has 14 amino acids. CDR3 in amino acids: CASSEPGRDYGYTF. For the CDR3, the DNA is TGTGCCAGCAGTGAACCGGGAAGAGACTATGGCTACACCTTC.

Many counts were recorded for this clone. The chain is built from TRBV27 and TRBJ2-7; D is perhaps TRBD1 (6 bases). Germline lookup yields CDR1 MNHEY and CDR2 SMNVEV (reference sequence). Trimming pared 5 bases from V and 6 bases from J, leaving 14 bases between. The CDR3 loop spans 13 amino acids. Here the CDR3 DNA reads TGTGCCAGCAGTGGGCATAACAGGGCCGAGCAGTACTTC. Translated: CASSGHNRAEQYF.

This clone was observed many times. CDR3 loop: CASSLEWAGGSQETQYF. In DNA, the CDR3 is TGTGCCAGCAGCTTAGAGTGGGCGGGGGGGTCCCAAGAGACCCAGTACTTC. This sequence joins TRBV7-2 and TRBJ2-5; 9 bases fit TRBD2. V dropped 1 base and J dropped 1; count of bases not matched to a gene: 7. Germline CDR1 is SGHTA and CDR2 is FQGNSA. The CDR3 spans 17 residues.

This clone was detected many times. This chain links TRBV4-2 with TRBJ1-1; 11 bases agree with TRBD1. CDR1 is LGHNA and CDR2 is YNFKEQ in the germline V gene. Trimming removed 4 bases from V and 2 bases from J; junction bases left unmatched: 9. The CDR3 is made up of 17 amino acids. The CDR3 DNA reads TGTGCCAGCAGCCCCCTAGGGACAGGGGGAGTAAACACTGAAGCTTTCTTT. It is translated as CASSPLGTGGVNTEAFF.

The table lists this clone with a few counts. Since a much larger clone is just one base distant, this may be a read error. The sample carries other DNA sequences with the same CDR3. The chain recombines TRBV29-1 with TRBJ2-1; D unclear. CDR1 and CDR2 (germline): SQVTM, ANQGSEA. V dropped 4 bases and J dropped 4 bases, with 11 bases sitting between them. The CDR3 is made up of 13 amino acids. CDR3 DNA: TGCAGCGTTGGGTCTCGGTTTTACAATGAGCAGTTCTTC. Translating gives CSVGSRFYNEQFF.

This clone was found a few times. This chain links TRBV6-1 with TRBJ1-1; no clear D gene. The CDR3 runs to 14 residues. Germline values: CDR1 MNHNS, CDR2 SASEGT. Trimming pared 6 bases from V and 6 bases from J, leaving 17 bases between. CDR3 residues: CASRPLLNVAEAFF. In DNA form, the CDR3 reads TGTGCCAGCAGGCCCCTTCTTAATGTCGCTGAAGCTTTCTTT.

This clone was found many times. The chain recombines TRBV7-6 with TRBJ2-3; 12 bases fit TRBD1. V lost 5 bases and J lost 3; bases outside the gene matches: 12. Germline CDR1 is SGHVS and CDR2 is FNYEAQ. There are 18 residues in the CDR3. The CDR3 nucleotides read TGTGCCAGCAGCCCGCAACCGGGACAGGGGGCTAAGACAGATACGCAGTATTTT. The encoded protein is CASSPQPGQGAKTDTQYF.

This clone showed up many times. DNA for the CDR3: TGCGCCAGCAGCTTGGATCCAGGGATTGAACAGCCCCAGCATTTT. Protein: CASSLDPGIEQPQHF. The chain uses TRBV5-1 and TRBJ1-5; weak D call: TRBD1 (5 bases). The CDR3 consists of 15 residues. The germline V gene encodes CDR1 SGHRS and CDR2 YFSETQ. V was trimmed by 0 bases and J by 7 bases, leaving 14 bases between them.

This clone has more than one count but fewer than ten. The CDR3 sequence is CASISSVTYEQYF. CDR3 sequence (DNA): TGCGCCAGCATTTCTTCGGTTACCTACGAGCAGTACTTC. The chain carries TRBV10-2 and TRBJ2-7, with unresolved D. The ends were cut back, 7 bases at V and 2 bases at J, with 12 bases in the middle. Germline V gives CDR1 WSHSY, CDR2 SAAADI. The CDR3 sequence is 13 residues long.

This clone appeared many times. CDR3 sequence (DNA): TGTGCCAGCAGTCCACAGGGGGCGCGGGCCAATGAGCAGTTCTTC. Its translation is CASSPQGARANEQFF. The chain has TRBV6-2 or TRBV6-3 and TRBJ2-1; 9 bases align to TRBD1. Trimming removed 5 bases from V and 6 bases from J; junction bases left unmatched: 8. CDR1 and CDR2 (germline): MNHEY, SVGEGT. The CDR3 totals 15 residues.

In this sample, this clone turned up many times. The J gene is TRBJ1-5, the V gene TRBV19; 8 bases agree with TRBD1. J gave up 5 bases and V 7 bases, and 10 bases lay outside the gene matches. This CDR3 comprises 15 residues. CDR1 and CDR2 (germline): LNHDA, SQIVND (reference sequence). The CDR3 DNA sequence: TGTGCCAGTATCGAGACAGGGGTTGGAGATCAGCCCCAGCATTTT. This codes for CASIETGVGDQPQHF.

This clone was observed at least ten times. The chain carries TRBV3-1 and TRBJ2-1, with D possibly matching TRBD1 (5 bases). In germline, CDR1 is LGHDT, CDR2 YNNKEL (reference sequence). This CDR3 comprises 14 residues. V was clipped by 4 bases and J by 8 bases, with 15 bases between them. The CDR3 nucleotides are TGTGCCAGCAGCCGGCTGACAGATTCCCATGAGCAGTTCTTC. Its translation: CASSRLTDSHEQFF.

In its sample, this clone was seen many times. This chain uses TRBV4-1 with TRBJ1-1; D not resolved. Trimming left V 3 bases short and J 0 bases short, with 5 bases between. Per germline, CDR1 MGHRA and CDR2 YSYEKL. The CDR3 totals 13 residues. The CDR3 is CASSHPLNTEAFF. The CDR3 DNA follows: TGCGCCAGCAGCCACCCATTGAACACTGAAGCTTTCTTT.

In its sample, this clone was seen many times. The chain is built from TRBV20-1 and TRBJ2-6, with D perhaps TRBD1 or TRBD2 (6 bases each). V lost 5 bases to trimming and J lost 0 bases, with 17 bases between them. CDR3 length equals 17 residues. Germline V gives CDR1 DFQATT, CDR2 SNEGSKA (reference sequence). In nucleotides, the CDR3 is TGCAGTGCTTCCCCTCCGGGGGCAAGCTCTGGGGCCAACGTCCTGACTTTC. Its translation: CSASPPGASSGANVLTF.

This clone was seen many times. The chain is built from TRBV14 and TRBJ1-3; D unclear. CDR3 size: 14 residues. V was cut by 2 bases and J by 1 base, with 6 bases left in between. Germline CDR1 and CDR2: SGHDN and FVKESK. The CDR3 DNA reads TGTGCCAGCAGCCAACAGGCGTCTGGAAACACCATATATTTT. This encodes CASSQQASGNTIYF.

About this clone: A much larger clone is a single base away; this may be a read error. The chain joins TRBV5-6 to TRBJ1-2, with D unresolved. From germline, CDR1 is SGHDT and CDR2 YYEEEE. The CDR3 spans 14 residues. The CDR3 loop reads CVSSLPGRHYGYTF. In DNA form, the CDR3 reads TGTGTCAGCAGCCTACCTGGACGGCACTATGGCTACACCTTC. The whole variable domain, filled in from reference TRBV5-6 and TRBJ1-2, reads DAGVTQSPTHLIKTRGQQVTLRCSPKSGHDTVSWYQQALGQGPQFIFQYYEEEERQRGNFPDRFSGHQFPNYSSELNVNALLLGDSALYLCVSSLPGRHYGYTFGSGTRLTVV.

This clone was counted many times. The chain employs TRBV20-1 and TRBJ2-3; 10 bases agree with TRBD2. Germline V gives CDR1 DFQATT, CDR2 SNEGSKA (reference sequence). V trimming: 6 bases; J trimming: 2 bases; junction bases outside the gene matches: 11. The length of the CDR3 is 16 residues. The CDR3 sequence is CSASGPTSGYTDTQYF. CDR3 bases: TGCAGTGCCAGCGGGCCGACTAGCGGGTACACAGATACGCAGTATTTT.

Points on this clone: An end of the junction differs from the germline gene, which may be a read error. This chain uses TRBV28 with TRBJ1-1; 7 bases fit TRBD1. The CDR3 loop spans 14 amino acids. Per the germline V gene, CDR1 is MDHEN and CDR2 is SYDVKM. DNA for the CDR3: TGTGCCAGCAGTTGCCCTAGGGGGCCAACTGAAGCATTCTTT. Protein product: CASSCPRGPTEAFF. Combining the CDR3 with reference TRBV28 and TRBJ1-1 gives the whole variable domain DVKVTQSSRYLVKRTGEKVFLECVQDMDHENMFWYRQDPGLGLRLIYFSYDVKMKEKGDIPEGYSVSREKKERFSLILESASTNQTSMYLCASSCPRGPTEAFFGQGTRLTVV.

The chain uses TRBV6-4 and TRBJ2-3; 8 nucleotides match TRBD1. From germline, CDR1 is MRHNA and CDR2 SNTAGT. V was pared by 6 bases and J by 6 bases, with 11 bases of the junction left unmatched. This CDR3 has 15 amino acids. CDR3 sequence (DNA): TGTGCCAGCAGCCAAATGACAGGGGCGAGTGATACGCAGTATTTT. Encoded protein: CASSQMTGASDTQYF.

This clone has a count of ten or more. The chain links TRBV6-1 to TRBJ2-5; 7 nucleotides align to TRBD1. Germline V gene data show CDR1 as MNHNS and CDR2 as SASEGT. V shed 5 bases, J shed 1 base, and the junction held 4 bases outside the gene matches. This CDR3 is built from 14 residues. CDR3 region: CASSHRQGQETQYF. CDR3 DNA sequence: TGTGCCAGCAGTCATCGACAGGGCCAAGAGACCCAGTACTTC.

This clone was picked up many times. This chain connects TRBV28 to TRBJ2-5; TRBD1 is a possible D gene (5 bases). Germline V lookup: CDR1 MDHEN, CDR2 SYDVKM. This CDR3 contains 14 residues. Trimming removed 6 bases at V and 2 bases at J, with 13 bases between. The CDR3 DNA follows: TGTGCCAGCAGCAGGGTCCAAATACAAGAGACCCAGTACTTC. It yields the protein CASSRVQIQETQYF.

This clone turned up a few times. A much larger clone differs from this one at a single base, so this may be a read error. This CDR3 is CATSRDLTFQGGYTF. The CDR3, as DNA: TGTGCCACCAGCAGAGATTTGACCTTCCAAGGGGGCTACACCTTC. The rearrangement links TRBV15 to TRBJ1-2, with D hard to call. The CDR3 extends over 15 amino acids. Germline assignment: CDR1 LNHNV and CDR2 YYDKDF (reference sequence). V was clipped by 0 bases and J by 8 bases, with 16 bases between them.

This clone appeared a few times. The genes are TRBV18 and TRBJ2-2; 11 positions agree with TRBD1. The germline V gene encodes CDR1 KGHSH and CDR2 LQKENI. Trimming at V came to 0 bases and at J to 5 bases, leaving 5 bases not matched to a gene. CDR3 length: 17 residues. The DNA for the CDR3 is TGTGCCAGCTCACCACCGACGGGGACAGGGGGAACCGGGGAGCTGTTTTTT. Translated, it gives CASSPPTGTGGTGELFF.

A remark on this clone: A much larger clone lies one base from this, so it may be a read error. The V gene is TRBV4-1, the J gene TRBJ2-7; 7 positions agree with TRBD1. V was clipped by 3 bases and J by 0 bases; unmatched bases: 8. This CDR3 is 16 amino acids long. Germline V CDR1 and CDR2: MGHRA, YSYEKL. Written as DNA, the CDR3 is TGCGCCAGCAGCCAGATGCGGACAGGAAGCTCCTACGAGCAGTACTTC. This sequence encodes CASSQMRTGSSYEQYF.

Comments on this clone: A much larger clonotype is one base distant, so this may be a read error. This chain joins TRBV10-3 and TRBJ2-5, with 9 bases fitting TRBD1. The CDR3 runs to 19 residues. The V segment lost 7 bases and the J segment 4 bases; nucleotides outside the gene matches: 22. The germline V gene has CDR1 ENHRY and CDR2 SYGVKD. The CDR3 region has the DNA TGTGCCATCAAGTCGGGGTTAGCACAGGGGGCGAGTCATGGAGAGACCCAGTACTTC. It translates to CAIKSGLAQGASHGETQYF.

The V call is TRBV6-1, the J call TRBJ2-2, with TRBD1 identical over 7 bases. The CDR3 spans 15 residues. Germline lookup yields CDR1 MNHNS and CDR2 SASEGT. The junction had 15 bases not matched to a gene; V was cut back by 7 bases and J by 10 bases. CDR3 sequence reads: CASTLTGSTSVELFF. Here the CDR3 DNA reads TGTGCCAGCACCCTGACAGGGAGTACGTCTGTGGAGCTGTTTTTT.